This TCR beta chain came from a study of spatial heterogeneity in lung cancer. Each molecule of TCR cDNA was tagged with one unique molecular identifier. TCRdb reanalysed the 5' RACE reads using MiXCR and keeps one entry per CDR3 protein. This table holds about 9,000 distinct CDR3 sequences, 4.6% found once. The time point is: sample taken at primary tumor resection. The authors sequenced whole RNA from tumor, nontumor lung or frozen PBMC without sorting. The donor population consisted of approximately 70 patients with untreated, early-stage non-small cell lung cancer. This clonotype was seen a few times. Because this beta chain is a stray read in a library intended to capture alpha chains, its abundance should not be given much weight. V dropped 8 bases and J dropped 3 bases, with 14 bases sitting between them. The CDR3 spans 14 residues. Looked up from germline, CDR1 is MNHNS and CDR2 is SASEGT.

The gene calls are TRBV6-1 and TRBJ1-5; D is unresolved. This TCR was sampled from a male donor with early-stage non-small cell lung cancer. Sequencing was performed on PBMCs, taken at surgery. CDR3 in DNA: TGTGCCAGCGCGGTGGACCCCTACAATCAGCCCCAGCATTTT. Protein sequence: CASAVDPYNQPQHF.